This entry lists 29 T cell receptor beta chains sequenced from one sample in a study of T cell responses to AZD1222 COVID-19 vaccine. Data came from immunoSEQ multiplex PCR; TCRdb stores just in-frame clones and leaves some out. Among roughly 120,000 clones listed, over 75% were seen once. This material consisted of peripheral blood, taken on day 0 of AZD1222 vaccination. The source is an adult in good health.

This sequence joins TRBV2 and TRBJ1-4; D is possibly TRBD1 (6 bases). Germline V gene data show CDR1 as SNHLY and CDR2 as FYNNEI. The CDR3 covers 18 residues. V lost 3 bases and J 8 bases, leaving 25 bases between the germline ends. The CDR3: CASSERTWGARVSEKLFF. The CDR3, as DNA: TGTGCCAGCAGTGAGAGGACGTGGGGGGCCAGGGTTAGCGAAAAACTGTTTTTT.

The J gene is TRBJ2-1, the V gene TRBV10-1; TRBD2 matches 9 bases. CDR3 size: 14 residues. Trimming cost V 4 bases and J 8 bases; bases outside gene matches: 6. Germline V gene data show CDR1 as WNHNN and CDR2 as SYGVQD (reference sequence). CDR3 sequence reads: CASSVGLASYEQFF. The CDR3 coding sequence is TGCGCCAGCAGTGTGGGACTAGCAAGCTATGAGCAGTTCTTC.

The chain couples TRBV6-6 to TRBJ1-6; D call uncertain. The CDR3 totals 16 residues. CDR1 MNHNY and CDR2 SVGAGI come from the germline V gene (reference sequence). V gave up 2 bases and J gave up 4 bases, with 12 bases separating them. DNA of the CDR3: TGTGCCAGCAGTTACATGGGATCGGGATATAATTCACCCCTCCACTTT. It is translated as CASSYMGSGYNSPLHF.

CDR3 amino acids: CASSYLLAGVNNEQFF. CDR3 in DNA: TGTGCCAGCAGTTATCTCCTCGCGGGAGTCAACAATGAGCAGTTCTTC. The chain recombines TRBV6-2 or TRBV6-3 with TRBJ2-1; 7 bases are a match to TRBD2. Germline CDR1 MNHEY, CDR2 SVGEGT. This CDR3 contains 16 residues. V was pared by 3 bases and J by 5 bases, with 10 bases of the junction left unmatched.

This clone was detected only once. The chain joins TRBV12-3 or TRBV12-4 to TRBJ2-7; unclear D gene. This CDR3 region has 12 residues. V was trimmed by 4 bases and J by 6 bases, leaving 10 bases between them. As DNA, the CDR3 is TGTGCCAGCAGTTCCTATCTGGGCGAGCAGTACTTC. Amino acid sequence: CASSSYLGEQYF.

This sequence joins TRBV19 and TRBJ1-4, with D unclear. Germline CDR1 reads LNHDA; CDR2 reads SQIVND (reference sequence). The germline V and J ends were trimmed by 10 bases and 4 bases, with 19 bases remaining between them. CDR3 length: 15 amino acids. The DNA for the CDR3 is TGTGCCACCCGTTTTCGACACCTCCTTAATGAAAAACTGTTTTTT. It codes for CATRFRHLLNEKLFF.

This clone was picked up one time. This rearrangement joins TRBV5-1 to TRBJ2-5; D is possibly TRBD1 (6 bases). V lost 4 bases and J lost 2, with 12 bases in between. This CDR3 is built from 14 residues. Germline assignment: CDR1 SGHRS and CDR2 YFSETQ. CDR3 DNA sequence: TGCGCCAGCAGCCCCTCAGGGGTTCAAGAGACCCAGTACTTC. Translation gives CASSPSGVQETQYF.

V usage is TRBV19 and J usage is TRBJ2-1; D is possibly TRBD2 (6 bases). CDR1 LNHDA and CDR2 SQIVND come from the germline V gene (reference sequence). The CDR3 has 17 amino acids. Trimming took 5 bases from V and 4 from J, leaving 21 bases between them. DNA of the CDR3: TGTGCCAGTAGTCCCCCAGGCTGGCGGGAAGGGTACAATGAGCAGTTCTTC. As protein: CASSPPGWREGYNEQFF.

CDR3 nucleotide sequence: TGTGCCAGCTCACCAGGGAATCCCTTATACGAGCAGTACTTC. It yields the protein CASSPGNPLYEQYF. The chain has TRBV18 and TRBJ2-7; D gene ambiguous. Trimming stripped 2 bases from V and 4 bases from J, with 12 bases between. Germline CDR1 reads KGHSH; CDR2 reads LQKENI. The CDR3 is made up of 14 amino acids.

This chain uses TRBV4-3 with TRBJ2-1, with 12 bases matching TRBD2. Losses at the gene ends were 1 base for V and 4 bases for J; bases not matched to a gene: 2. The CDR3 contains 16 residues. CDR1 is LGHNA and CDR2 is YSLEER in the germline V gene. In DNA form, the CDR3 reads TGCGCCAGCAGCCAAGTAACTAGCGGGGGGTACAATGAGCAGTTCTTC. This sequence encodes CASSQVTSGGYNEQFF.

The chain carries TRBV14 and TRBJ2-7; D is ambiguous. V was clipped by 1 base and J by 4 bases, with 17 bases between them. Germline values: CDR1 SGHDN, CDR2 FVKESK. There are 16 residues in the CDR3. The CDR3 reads CASSQVWWIQQYEQYF. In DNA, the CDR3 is TGTGCCAGCAGCCAAGTTTGGTGGATCCAACAATACGAGCAGTACTTC. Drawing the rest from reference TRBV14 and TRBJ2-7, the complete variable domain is EAGVTQFPSHSVIEKGQTVTLRCDPISGHDNLYWYRRVMGKEIKFLLHFVKESKQDESGMPNNRFLAERTGGTYSTLKVQPAELEDSGVYFCASSQVWWIQQYEQYFGPGTRLTVT.

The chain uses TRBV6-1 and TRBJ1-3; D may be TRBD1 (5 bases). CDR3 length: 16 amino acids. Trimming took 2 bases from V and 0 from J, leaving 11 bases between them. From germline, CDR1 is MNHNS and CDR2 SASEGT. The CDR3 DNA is TGTGCCAGCAGTGAACCCCCCAGGGCCTCTGGAAACACCATATATTTT. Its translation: CASSEPPRASGNTIYF.

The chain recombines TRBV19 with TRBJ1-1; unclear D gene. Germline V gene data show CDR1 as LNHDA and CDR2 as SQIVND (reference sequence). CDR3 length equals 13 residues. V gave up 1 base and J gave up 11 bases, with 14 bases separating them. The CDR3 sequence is CASSIAEPPVAFF. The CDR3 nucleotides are TGTGCCAGTAGTATAGCAGAGCCCCCGGTCGCTTTCTTT.

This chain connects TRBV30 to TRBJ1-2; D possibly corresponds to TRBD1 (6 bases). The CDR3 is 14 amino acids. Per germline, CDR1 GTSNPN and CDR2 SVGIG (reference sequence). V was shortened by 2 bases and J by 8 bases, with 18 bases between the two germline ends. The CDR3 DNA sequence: TGTGCCTGGAGTCCTGGACTCGGGACACAAGGCTACACCTTC. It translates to CAWSPGLGTQGYTF.

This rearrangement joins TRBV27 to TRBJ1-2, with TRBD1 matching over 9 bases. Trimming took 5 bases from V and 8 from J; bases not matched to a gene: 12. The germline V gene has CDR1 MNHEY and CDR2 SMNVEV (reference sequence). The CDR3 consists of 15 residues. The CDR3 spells CASSPGQGTYGGYTF. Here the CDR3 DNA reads TGTGCCAGCAGTCCGGGACAGGGAACTTATGGCGGCTACACCTTC.

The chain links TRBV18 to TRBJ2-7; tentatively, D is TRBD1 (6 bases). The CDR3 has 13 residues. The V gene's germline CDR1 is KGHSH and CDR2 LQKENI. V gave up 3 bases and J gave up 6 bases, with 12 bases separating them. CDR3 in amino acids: CASSPPLGGEQYF. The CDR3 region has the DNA TGTGCCAGCTCACCTCCGCTAGGGGGCGAGCAGTACTTC.

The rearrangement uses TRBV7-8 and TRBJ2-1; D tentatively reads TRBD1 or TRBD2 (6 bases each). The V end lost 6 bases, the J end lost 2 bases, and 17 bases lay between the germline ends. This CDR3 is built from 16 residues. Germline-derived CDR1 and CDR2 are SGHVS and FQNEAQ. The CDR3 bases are TGTGCCAGCAGTCGAACTCGGGGGCCCCCCTACAATGAGCAGTTCTTC. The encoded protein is CASSRTRGPPYNEQFF.

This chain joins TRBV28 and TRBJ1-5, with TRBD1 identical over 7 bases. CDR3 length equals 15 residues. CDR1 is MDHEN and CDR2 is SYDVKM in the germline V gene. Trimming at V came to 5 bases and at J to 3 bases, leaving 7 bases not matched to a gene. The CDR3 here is CASSQGTVFNQPQHF. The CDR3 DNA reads TGTGCCAGCAGTCAAGGGACAGTTTTCAATCAGCCCCAGCATTTT.

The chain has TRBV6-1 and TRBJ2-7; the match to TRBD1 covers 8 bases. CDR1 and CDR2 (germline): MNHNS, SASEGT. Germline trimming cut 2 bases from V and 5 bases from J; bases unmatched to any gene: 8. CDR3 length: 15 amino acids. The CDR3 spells CASSEFRDRRHEQYF. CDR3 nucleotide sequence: TGTGCCAGCAGTGAATTCCGGGACAGGAGGCACGAGCAGTACTTC.

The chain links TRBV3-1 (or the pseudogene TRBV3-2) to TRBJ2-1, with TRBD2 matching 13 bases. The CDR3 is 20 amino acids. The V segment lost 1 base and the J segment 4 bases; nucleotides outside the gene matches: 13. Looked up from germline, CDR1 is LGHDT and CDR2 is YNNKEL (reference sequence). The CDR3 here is CASSQGQLGTSGKNYNEQFF. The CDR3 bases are TGTGCCAGCAGCCAAGGGCAACTCGGGACTAGCGGGAAAAATTACAATGAGCAGTTCTTC.

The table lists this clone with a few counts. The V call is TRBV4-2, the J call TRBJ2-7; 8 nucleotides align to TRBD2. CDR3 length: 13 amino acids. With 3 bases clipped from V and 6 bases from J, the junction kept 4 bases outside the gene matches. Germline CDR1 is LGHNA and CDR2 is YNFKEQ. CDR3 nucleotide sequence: TGTGCCAGCAGCCACCTCCGGGGGGGCGAGCAGTACTTC. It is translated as CASSHLRGGEQYF.

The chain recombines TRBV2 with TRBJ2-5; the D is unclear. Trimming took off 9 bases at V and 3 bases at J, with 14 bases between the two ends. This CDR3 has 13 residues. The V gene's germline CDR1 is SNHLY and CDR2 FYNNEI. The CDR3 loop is CASKRNPEETQYF. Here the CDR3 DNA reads TGTGCCAGTAAACGGAATCCAGAAGAGACCCAGTACTTC.

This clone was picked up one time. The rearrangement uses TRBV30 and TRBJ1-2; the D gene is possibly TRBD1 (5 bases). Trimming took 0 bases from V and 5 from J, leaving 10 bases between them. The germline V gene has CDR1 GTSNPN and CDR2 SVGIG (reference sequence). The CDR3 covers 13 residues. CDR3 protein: CAWSVMGVYGYTF. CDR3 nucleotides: TGTGCCTGGAGTGTAATGGGGGTATATGGCTACACCTTC.

In DNA form, the CDR3 reads TGTGCCAGTAGTATGTCCCCACTCGCTGAAGCTTTCTTT. This sequence encodes CASSMSPLAEAFF. The chain couples TRBV19 to TRBJ1-1; D is ambiguous. Germline assignment: CDR1 LNHDA and CDR2 SQIVND (reference sequence). V was pared by 3 bases and J by 6 bases, with 11 bases between. The CDR3 is 13 residues long.

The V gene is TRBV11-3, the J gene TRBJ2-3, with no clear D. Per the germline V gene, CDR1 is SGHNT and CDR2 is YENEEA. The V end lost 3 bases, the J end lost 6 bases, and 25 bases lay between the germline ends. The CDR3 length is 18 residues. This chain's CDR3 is CASSLVKGFAQLGDTQYF. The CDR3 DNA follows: TGTGCCAGCAGCTTGGTAAAAGGGTTCGCACAACTCGGGGATACGCAGTATTTT.

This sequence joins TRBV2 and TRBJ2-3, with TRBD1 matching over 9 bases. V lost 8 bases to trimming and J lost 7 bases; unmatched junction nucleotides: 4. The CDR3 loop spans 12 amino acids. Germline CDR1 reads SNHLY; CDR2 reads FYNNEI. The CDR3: CASGDRANTQYF. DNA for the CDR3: TGTGCCAGCGGGGACAGGGCTAATACGCAGTATTTT.

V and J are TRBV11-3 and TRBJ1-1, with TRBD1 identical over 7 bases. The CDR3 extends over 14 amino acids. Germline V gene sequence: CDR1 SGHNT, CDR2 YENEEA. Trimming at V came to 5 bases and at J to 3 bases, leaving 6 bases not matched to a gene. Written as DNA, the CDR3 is TGTGCCAGCAGCCCAGGGGGAGAGGACACTGAAGCTTTCTTT. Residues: CASSPGGEDTEAFF.

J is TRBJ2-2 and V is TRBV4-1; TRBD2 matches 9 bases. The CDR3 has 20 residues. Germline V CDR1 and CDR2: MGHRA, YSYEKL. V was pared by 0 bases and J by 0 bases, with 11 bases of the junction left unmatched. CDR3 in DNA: TGCGCCAGCAGCCAAGAGGGTGAAAACGCGGGGGGGACGAACACCGGGGAGCTGTTTTTT. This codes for CASSQEGENAGGTNTGELFF.

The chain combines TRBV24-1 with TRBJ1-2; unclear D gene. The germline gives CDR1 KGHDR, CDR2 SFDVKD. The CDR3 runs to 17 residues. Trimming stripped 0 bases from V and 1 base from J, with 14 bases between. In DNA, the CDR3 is TGTGCCACCAGTGATTTGAACGGCCGCCGACTTAACTATGGCTACACCTTC. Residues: CATSDLNGRRLNYGYTF.